These T cell receptor beta chains were read from a single sample in a study of blood T cell repertoires in COVID-19. Data came from immunoSEQ multiplex PCR; TCRdb stores just in-frame clones and leaves some out. The repertoire holds over 250,000 clones, with under 90% as singletons. The sequenced material came from peripheral blood. The receptors shown here come from a man in his fifties or sixties with acute or convalescent COVID-19. Both conserved end residues are part of each CDR3. The D gene is left open where the match is weak. Size is stated for part of the rows, as once, few or many counts, or as a class when the clone is expanded.

d_gene: TRBD1; j_gene: TRBJ1-5; v_gene: TRBV3-1/TRBV3-2; abundance: -; CDR3aa: CASSQGDRLVKQPQHF
d_gene: -; j_gene: TRBJ1-1; v_gene: TRBV6-5; abundance: -; CDR3aa: CAGARGNTEAFF
d_gene: -; j_gene: TRBJ1-5; v_gene: TRBV28; abundance: -; CDR3aa: CASSPGRGSWPQHF
d_gene: -; j_gene: TRBJ1-2; v_gene: TRBV18; abundance: -; CDR3aa: CASSPDRANYGYTF
d_gene: -; j_gene: TRBJ2-3; v_gene: TRBV5-1; abundance: -; CDR3aa: CASSAEGAPDTQYF
d_gene: -; j_gene: TRBJ1-2; v_gene: TRBV5-1; abundance: -; CDR3aa: CASSTGPLPSGYTF
d_gene: TRBD2; j_gene: TRBJ2-1; v_gene: TRBV3-1/TRBV3-2; abundance: -; CDR3aa: CASSQDSLAGNSYNEQFF
d_gene: TRBD1; j_gene: TRBJ2-4; v_gene: TRBV5-1; abundance: -; CDR3aa: CASSQGTGRDIQYF
d_gene: -; j_gene: TRBJ2-5; v_gene: TRBV10-3; abundance: -; CDR3aa: CAISAWRGGVQETQYF
d_gene: -; j_gene: TRBJ2-7; v_gene: TRBV10-3; abundance: few; CDR3aa: CAIAGGAGGGEQYF
d_gene: -; j_gene: TRBJ2-1; v_gene: TRBV14; abundance: -; CDR3aa: CASSQGGGPYNEQFF
d_gene: -; j_gene: TRBJ1-1; v_gene: TRBV30; abundance: once; CDR3aa: CAWSDPGHQAAFF
d_gene: -; j_gene: TRBJ1-5; v_gene: TRBV15; abundance: -; CDR3aa: CATSSRDSNQPQHF